The sequence of this T cell receptor beta chain was determined in a study of blood T cells in healthy people across ages. Overall study findings and caveats: Long-lived and aged donors differed, with more naive CD4+ cells and higher diversity in the long-lived. Leaving the PBMCs unsorted stopped any conclusive comparison of naive versus antigen-experienced cells.

Details on this clonotype: No antigen is known for it.

A second 7 to 11 cycle PCR used barcoded and J-beta primers. TCRdb re-called the 5' RACE reads through MiXCR, storing one row per CDR3 protein. The sample carries about 580,000 distinct CDR3 sequences, roughly 48% recorded once. Russia was home to the donors, healthy Caucasian individuals aged roughly 6 to 95. Extraction of total RNA produced a minimum of 5 micrograms from each sample. CDR3 length: 12 residues. Germline V gene lookup returns CDR1 SQVTM and CDR2 ANQGSEA. V lost 7 bases to trimming and J lost 2 bases; unmatched junction nucleotides: 5. This TCR was sampled from a man aged 80 or over in good health. The genes are TRBV29-1 and TRBJ2-7; TRBD1 agrees at 7 bases. Sequences were obtained from blood. CDR3 protein: CSAGTATYEQYF. CDR3 nucleotides: TGCAGCGCCGGGACAGCTACCTACGAGCAGTACTTC.